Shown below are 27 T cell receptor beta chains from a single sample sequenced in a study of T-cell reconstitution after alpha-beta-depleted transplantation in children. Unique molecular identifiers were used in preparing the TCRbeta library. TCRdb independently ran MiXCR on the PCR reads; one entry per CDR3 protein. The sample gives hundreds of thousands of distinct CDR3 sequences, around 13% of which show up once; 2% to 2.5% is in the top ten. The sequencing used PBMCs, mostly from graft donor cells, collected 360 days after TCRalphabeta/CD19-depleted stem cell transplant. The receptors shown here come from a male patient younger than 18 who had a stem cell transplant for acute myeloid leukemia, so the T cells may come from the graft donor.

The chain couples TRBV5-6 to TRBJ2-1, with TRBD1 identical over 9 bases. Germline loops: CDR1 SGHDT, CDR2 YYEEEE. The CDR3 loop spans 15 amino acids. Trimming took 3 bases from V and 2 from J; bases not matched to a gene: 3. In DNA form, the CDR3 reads TGTGCCAGCAGCTATGGGACAGGGACCTACAATGAGCAGTTCTTC. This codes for CASSYGTGTYNEQFF.

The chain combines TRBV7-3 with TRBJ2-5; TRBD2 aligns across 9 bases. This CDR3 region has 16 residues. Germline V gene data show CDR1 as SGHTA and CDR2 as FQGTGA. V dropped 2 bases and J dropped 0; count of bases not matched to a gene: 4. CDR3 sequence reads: CASSLSIAGDQETQYF. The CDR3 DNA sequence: TGTGCCAGCAGCTTATCGATAGCGGGAGACCAAGAGACCCAGTACTTC.

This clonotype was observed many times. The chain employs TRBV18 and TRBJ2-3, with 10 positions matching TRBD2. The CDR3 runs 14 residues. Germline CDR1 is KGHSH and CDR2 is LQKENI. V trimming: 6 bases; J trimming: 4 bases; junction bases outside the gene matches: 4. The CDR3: CASSEGLAPDTQYF. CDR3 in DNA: TGTGCCAGCTCCGAGGGACTAGCGCCAGATACGCAGTATTTT.

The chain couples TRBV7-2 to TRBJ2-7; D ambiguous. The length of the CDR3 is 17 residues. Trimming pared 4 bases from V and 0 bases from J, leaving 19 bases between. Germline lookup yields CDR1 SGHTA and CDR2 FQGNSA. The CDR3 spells CASSSLGLQLPSYEQYF. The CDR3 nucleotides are TGTGCCAGCAGCTCCTTGGGCTTACAGCTCCCCTCCTACGAGCAGTACTTC.

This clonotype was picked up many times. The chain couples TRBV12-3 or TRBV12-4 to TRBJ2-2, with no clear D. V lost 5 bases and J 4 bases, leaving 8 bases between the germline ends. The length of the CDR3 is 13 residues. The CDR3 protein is CASSRAVTGELFF. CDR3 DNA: TGTGCCAGCAGTCGGGCAGTCACCGGGGAGCTGTTTTTT.

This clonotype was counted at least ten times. The CDR3 sequence is CSARLAGEQYF. DNA for the CDR3: TGCAGTGCTAGACTAGCAGGCGAGCAGTACTTC. The chain links TRBV20-1 to TRBJ2-7; TRBD2 might be the D (5 bases). The V and J ends lost 2 bases and 6 bases respectively, with 8 bases between them. This CDR3 comprises 11 residues. Germline CDR1 is DFQATT and CDR2 is SNEGSKA (reference sequence).

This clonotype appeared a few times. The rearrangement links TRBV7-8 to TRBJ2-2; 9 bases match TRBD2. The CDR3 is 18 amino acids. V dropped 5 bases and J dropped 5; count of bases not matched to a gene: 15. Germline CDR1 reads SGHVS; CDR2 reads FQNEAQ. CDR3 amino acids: CASSLSGFAGGRTGELFF. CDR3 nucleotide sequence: TGTGCCAGCAGCCTGTCGGGATTTGCGGGAGGGAGGACCGGGGAGCTGTTTTTT.

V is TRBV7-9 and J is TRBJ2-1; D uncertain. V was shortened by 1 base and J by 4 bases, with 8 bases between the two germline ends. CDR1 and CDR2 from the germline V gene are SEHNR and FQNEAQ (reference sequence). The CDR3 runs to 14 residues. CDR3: CASSLVRRYNEQFF. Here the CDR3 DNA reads TGTGCCAGCAGCTTAGTCCGCAGATACAATGAGCAGTTCTTC.

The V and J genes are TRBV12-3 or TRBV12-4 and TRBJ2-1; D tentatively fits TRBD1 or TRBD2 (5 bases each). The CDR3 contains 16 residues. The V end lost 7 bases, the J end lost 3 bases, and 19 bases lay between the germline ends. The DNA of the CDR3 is TGTGCCAGCACCATACACCAAGGGACGGACTACAATGAGCAGTTCTTC. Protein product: CASTIHQGTDYNEQFF.

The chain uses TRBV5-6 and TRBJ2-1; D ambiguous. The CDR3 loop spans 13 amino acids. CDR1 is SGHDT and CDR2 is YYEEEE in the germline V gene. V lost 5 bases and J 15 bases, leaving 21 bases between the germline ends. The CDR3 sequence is CASSSPRRRYRFF. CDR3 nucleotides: TGTGCCAGCAGTTCCCCCCGGAGAAGGTACCGGTTCTTC.

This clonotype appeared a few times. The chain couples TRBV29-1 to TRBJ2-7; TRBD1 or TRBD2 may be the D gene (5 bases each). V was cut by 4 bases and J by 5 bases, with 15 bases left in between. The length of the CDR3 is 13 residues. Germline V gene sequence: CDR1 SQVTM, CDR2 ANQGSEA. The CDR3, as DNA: TGCAGCGTTGGGAGTTTGAGGGGAGACGAGCAGTACTTC. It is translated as CSVGSLRGDEQYF.

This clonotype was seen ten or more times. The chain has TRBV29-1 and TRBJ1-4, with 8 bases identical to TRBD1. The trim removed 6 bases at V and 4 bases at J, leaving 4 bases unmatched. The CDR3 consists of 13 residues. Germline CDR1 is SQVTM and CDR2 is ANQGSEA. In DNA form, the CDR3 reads TGCAGCGTGACAGGGGCGTTTAATGAAAAACTGTTTTTT. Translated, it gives CSVTGAFNEKLFF.

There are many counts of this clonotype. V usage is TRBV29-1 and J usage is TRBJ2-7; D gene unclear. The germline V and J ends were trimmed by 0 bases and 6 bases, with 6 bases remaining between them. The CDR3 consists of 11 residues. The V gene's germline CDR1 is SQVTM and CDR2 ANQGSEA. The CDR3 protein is CSVEDNTEQYF. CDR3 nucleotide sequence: TGCAGCGTTGAAGATAATACCGAGCAGTACTTC.

CDR3 sequence (DNA): TGTGCCATCAGTCCAGGGGGGCACACTGAAGCTTTCTTT. Translated, it gives CAISPGGHTEAFF. The chain combines TRBV10-3 with TRBJ1-1, with 7 bases fitting TRBD1. Trimming cost V 5 bases and J 3 bases; bases outside gene matches: 3. The CDR3 covers 13 residues. Germline values: CDR1 ENHRY, CDR2 SYGVKD.

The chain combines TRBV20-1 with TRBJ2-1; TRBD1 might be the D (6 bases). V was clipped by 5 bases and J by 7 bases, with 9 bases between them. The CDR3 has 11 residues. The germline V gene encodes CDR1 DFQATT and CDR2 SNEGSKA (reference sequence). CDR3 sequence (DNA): TGCAGTGCTCGACAGGTTAATGAGCAGTTCTTC. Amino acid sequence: CSARQVNEQFF.

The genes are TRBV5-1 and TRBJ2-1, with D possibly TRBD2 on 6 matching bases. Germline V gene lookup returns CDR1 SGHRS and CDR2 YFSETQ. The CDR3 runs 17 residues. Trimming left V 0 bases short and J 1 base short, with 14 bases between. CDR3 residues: CASSLGWGDTSYNEQFF. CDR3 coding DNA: TGCGCCAGCAGCTTGGGATGGGGGGATACATCCTACAATGAGCAGTTCTTC.

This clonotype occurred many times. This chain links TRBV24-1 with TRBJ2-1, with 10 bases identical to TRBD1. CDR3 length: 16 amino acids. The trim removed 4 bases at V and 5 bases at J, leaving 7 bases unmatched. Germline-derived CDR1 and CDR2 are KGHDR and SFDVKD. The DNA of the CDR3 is TGTGCCACCAGTGACTCGGGACAGGGGATCCACAATGAGCAGTTCTTC. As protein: CATSDSGQGIHNEQFF.

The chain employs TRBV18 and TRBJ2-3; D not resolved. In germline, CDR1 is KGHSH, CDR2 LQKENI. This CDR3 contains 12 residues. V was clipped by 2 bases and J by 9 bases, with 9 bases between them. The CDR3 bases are TGTGCCAGCTCACCAATGAGCAACACGCAGTATTTT. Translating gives CASSPMSNTQYF. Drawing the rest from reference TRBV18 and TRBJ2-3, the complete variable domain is NAGVMQNPRHLVRRRGQEARLRCSPMKGHSHVYWYRQLPEEGLKFMVYLQKENIIDESGMPKERFSAEFPKEGPSILRIQQVVRGDSAAYFCASSPMSNTQYFGPGTRLTVL.

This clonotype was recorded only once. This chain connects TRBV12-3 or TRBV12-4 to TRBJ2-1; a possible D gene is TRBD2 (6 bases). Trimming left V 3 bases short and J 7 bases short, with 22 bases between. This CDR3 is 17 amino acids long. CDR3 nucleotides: TGTGCCAGCAGTTTTTATATTCGGCTAGCGAGAGGTAATGAGCAGTTCTTC. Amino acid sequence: CASSFYIRLARGNEQFF.

The CDR3 coding sequence is TGTGCCATGAGCCCTGTCGGAGGGGGAAAAGAGACCCAGTACTTC. It translates to CAMSPVGGGKETQYF. This chain links TRBV5-3 with TRBJ2-5, with D possibly called TRBD1 or TRBD2 (6 bases each). TRBV5-3 is annotated as an ORF whose role is uncertain. The CDR3 extends over 15 amino acids. Trimming removed 9 bases at V and 3 bases at J, with 21 bases between.

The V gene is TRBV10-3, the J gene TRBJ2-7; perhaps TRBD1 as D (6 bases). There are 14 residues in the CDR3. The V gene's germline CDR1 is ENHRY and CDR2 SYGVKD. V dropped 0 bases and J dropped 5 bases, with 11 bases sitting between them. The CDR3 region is CAISESHRANEQYF. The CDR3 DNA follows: TGTGCCATCAGTGAGTCTCACAGGGCTAACGAGCAGTACTTC.

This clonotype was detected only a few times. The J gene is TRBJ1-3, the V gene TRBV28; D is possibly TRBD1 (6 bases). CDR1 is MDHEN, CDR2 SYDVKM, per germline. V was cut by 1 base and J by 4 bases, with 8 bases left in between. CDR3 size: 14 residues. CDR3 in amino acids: CASSLSQGGNTIYF. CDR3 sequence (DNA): TGTGCCAGCAGTTTATCACAGGGAGGAAACACCATATATTTT.

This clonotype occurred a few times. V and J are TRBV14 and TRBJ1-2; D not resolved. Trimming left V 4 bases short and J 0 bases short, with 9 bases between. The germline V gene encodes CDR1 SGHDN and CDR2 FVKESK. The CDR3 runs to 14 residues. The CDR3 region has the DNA TGTGCCAGCAGCCGCACATCTACTAACTATGGCTACACCTTC. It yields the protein CASSRTSTNYGYTF. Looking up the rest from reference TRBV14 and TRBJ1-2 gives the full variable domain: EAGVTQFPSHSVIEKGQTVTLRCDPISGHDNLYWYRRVMGKEIKFLLHFVKESKQDESGMPNNRFLAERTGGTYSTLKVQPAELEDSGVYFCASSRTSTNYGYTFGSGTRLTVV.

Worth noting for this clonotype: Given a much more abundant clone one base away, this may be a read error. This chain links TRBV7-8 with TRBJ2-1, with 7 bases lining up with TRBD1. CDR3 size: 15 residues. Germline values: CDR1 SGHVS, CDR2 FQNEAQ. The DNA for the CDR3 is TGTGCCAGCAGCTTAGACCCAGGGACAGCAAATGAGCGGTTCTTC. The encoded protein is CASSLDPGTANERFF.

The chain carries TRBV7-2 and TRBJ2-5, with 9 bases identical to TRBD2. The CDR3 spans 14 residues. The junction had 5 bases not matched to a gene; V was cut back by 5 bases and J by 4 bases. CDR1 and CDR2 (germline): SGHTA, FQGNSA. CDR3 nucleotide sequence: TGTGCCAGCAGCCGTGGACTAGCGCCAGAGACCCAGTACTTC. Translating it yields CASSRGLAPETQYF.

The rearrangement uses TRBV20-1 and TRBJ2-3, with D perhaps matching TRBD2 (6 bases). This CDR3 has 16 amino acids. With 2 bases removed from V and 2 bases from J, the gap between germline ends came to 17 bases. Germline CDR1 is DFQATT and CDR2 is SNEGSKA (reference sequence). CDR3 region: CSARKAGLPFTDTQYF. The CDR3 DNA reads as TGCAGTGCTAGAAAAGCGGGCTTACCTTTCACAGATACGCAGTATTTT.

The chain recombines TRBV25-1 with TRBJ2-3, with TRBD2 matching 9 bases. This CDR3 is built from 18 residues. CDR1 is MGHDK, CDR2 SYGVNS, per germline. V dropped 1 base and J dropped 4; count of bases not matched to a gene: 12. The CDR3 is CASSEWSGLAGDPDTQYF. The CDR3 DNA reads TGTGCCAGCAGTGAATGGTCTGGGTTAGCGGGAGACCCAGATACGCAGTATTTT.